This TCR beta chain was observed in a study of blood T cell repertoires in COVID-19. Study background: COVID-19 samples collected from the United States, Italy and Spain covered acute and convalescent phases. Nucleic acid was either cDNA or gDNA, and it came from T cells, B-cell-depleted T cells, or PBMCs.

Original data processing: From reference gene primer amplification, estimates of nucleated cell counts were derived. Here immunoSEQ multiplex PCR was the method, and the copy in TCRdb shows in-frame clones only, minus some. V and J calls and clone size come straight from that table; D and trimming were deduced from the DNA. The sample has roughly 100,000 clones, 86% seen once. The CDR3 runs to 13 residues. Germline V gene lookup returns CDR1 LNHDA and CDR2 SQIVND (reference sequence). J was trimmed by 7 bases and V by 8 bases; bases with no gene match: 8. The chain uses TRBV19 and TRBJ1-5, with 7 bases that match TRBD1. Sequenced material: peripheral blood. The receptor was derived from a woman aged 80 or older with acute or convalescent COVID-19. The CDR3 is CASRDRGGQPQHF. The CDR3 DNA sequence: TGTGCCAGTCGGGACAGAGGCGGGCAGCCCCAGCATTTT.